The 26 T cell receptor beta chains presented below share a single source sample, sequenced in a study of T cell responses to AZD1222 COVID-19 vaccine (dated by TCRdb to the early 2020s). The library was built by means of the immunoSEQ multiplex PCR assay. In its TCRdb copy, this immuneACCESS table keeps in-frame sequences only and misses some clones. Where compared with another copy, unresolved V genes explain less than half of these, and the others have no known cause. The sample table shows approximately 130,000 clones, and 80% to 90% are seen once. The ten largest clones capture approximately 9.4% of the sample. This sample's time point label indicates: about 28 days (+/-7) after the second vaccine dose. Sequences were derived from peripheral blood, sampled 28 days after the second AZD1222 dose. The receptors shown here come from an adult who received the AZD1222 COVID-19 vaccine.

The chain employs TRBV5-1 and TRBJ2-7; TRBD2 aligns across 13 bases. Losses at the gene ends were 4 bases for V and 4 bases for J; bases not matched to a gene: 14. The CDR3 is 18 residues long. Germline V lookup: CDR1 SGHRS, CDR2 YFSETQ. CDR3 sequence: CASSPRTSGSSIVYEQYF. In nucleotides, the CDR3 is TGCGCCAGCAGCCCCAGGACTAGCGGGAGCTCGATTGTTTACGAGCAGTACTTC.

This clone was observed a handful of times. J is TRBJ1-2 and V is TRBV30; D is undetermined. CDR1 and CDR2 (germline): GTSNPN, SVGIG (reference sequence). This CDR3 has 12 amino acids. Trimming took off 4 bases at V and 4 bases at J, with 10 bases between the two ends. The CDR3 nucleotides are TGTGCCTGGAATACCGGGCCCTATGGCTACACCTTC. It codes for CAWNTGPYGYTF.

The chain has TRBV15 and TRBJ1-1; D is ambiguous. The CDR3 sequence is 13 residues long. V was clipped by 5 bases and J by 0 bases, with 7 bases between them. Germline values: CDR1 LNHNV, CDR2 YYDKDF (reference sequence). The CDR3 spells CATSVEVNTEAFF. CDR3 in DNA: TGTGCCACCAGCGTGGAGGTGAACACTGAAGCTTTCTTT.

CDR3 sequence reads: CASSHGTGTLEETQYF. CDR3 nucleotides: TGTGCCAGCAGCCACGGGACAGGGACTTTAGAAGAGACCCAGTACTTC. This chain connects TRBV7-2 to TRBJ2-5, with 9 nucleotides matching TRBD1. After removal of 5 bases from V and 3 bases from J, the junction contained 10 bases not matched to a gene. Germline V gene sequence: CDR1 SGHTA, CDR2 FQGNSA. This CDR3 is 16 amino acids long.

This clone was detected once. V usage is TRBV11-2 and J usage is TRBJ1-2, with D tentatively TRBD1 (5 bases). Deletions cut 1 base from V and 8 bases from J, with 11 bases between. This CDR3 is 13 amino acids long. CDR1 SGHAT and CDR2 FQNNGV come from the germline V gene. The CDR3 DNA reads TGTGCCAGCAGCTTAGGAGGGGTTCGCGGCTACACCTTC. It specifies CASSLGGVRGYTF.

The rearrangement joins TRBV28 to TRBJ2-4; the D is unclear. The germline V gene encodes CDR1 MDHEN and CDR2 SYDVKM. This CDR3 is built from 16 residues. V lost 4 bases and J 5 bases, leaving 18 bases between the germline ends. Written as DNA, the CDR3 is TGTGCCAGCAGTTCCTCAGGTACTTGGGCCCAAAACATTCAGTACTTC. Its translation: CASSSSGTWAQNIQYF.

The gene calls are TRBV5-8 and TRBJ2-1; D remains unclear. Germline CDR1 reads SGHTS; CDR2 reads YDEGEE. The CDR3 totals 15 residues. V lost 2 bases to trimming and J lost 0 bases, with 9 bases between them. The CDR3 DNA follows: TGTGCCAGCAGCTTTGGTACCCCCTCCTACAATGAGCAGTTCTTC. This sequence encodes CASSFGTPSYNEQFF.

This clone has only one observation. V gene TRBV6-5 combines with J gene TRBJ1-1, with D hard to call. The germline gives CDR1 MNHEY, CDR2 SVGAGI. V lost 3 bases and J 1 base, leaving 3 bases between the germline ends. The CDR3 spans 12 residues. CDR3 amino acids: CASSYANTEAFF. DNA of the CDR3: TGTGCCAGCAGTTATGCGAACACTGAAGCTTTCTTT.

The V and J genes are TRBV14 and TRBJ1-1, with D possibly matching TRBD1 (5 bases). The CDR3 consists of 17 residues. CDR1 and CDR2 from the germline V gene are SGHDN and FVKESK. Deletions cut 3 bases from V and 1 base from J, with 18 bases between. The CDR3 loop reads CASSQINTGTRNTEAFF. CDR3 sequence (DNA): TGTGCCAGCAGCCAGATAAATACCGGGACGAGGAACACTGAAGCTTTCTTT.

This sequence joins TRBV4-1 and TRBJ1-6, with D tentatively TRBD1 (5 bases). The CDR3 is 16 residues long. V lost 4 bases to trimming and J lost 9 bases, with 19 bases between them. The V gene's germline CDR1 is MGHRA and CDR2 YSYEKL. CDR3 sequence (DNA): TGCGCCAGCAGCCGCGAGCCCCGACAGTCTACTTCACCCCTCCACTTT. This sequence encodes CASSREPRQSTSPLHF.

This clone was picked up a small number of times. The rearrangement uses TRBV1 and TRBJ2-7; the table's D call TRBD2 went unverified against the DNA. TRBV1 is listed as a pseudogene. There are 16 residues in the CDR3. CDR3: CTSSHAGRAGFTGQYF. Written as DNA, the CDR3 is TGCACCAGCAGCCACGCCGGGCGTGCGGGATTTACGGGGCAGTACTTC.

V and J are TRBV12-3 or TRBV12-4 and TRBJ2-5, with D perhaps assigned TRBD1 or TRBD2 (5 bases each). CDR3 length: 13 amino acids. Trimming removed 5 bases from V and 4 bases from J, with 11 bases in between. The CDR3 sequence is CASSRGDGETQYF. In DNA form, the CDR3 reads TGTGCCAGCAGTCGAGGGGACGGAGAGACCCAGTACTTC.

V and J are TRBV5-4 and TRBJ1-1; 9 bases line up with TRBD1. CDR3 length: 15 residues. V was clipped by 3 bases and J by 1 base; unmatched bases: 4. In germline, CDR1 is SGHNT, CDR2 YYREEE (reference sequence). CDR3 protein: CASSSRTGANTEAFF. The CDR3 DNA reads TGTGCCAGCAGCTCCCGGACAGGGGCGAACACTGAAGCTTTCTTT.

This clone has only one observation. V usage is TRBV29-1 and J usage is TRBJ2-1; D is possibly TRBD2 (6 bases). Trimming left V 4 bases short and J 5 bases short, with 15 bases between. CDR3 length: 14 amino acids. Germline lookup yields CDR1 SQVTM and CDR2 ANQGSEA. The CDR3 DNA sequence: TGCAGCGTTGGGCGGCGTGGAGGGGACAATGAGCAGTTCTTC. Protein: CSVGRRGGDNEQFF.

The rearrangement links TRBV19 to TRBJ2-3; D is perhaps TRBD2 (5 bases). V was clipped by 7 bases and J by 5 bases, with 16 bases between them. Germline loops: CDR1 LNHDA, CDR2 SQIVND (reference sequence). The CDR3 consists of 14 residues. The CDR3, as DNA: TGTGCCAGTATCTCGCGGGCCGGTGGAGATACGCAGTATTTT. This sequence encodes CASISRAGGDTQYF.

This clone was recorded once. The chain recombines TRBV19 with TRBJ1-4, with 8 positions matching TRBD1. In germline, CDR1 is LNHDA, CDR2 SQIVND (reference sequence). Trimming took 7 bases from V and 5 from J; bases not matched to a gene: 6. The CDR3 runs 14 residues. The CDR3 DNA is TGTGCCAGTACCCCTCGGACAGGGAATGAAAAACTGTTTTTT. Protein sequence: CASTPRTGNEKLFF.

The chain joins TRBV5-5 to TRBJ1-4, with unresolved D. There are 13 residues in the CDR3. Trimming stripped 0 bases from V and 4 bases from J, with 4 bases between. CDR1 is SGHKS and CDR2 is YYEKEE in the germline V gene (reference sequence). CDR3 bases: TGTGCCAGCAGCTTGGGTCTTAATGAAAAACTGTTTTTT. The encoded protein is CASSLGLNEKLFF.

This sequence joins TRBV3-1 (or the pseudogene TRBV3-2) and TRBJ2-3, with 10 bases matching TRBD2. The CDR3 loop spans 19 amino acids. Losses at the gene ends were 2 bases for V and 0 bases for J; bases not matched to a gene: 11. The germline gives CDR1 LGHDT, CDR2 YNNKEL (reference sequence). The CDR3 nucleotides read TGTGCCAGCAGCCAAACCTTTTGGACTAGCGGATCTAGCACAGATACGCAGTATTTT. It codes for CASSQTFWTSGSSTDTQYF.

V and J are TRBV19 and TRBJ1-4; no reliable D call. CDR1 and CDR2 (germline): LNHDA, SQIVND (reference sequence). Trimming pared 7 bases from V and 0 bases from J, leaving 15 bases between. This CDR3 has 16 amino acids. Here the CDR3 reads CASTPQGRATNEKLFF. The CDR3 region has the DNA TGTGCCAGTACCCCACAAGGGAGGGCAACTAATGAAAAACTGTTTTTT.

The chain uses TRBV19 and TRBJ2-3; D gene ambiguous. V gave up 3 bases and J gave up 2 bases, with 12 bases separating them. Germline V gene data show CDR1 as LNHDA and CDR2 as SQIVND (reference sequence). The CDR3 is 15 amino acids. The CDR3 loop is CASSMRLTPTDTQYF. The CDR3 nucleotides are TGTGCCAGTAGTATGCGGCTGACCCCCACAGATACGCAGTATTTT. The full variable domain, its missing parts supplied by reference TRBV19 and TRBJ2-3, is DGGITQSPKYLFRKEGQNVTLSCEQNLNHDAMYWYRQDPGQGLRLIYYSQIVNDFQKGDIAEGYSVSREKKESFPLTVTSAQKNPTAFYLCASSMRLTPTDTQYFGPGTRLTVL.

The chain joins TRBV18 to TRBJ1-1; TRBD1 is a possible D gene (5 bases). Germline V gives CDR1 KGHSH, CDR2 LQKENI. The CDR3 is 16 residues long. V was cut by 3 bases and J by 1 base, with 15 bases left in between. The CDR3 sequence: CASSPVDQGSNTEAFF. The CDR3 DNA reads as TGTGCCAGCTCACCTGTGGATCAGGGTTCGAACACTGAAGCTTTCTTT. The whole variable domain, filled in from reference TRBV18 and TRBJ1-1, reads NAGVMQNPRHLVRRRGQEARLRCSPMKGHSHVYWYRQLPEEGLKFMVYLQKENIIDESGMPKERFSAEFPKEGPSILRIQQVVRGDSAAYFCASSPVDQGSNTEAFFGQGTRLTVV.

CDR3 coding DNA: TGCGCCAGCAGCATCGTTTCTAATGAAAAACTGTTTTTT. It yields the protein CASSIVSNEKLFF. The rearrangement links TRBV5-1 to TRBJ1-4; no clear D. V was cut by 4 bases and J by 3 bases, with 7 bases left in between. The germline gives CDR1 SGHRS, CDR2 YFSETQ. The CDR3 loop spans 13 amino acids.

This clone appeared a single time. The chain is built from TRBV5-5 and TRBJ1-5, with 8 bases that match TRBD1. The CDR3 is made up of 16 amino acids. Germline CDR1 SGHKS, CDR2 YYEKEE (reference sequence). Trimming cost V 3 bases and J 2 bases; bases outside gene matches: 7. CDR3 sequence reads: CASSSPTGEGNQPQHF. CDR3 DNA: TGTGCCAGCAGCTCTCCGACAGGGGAAGGCAATCAGCCCCAGCATTTT.

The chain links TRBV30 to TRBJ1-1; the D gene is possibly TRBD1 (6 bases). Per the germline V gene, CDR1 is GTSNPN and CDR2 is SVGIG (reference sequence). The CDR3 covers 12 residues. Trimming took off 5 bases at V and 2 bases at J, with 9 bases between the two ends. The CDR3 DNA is TGTGCCTGGGGGGACATAAACACTGAAGCTTTCTTT. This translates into CAWGDINTEAFF.

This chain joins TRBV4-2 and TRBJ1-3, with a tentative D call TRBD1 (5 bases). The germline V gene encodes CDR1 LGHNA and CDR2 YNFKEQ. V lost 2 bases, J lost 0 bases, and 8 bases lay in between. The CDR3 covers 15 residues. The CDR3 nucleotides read TGTGCCAGCAGCCAACTGGGGGGCTCTGGAAACACCATATATTTT. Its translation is CASSQLGGSGNTIYF.

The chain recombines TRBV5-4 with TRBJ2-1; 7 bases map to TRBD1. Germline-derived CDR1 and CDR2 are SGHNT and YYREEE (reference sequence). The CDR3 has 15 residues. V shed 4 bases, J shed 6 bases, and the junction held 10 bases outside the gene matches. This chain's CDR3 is CASSPGGSGGNEQFF. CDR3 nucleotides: TGTGCCAGCAGCCCAGGTGGATCAGGGGGCAATGAGCAGTTCTTC.